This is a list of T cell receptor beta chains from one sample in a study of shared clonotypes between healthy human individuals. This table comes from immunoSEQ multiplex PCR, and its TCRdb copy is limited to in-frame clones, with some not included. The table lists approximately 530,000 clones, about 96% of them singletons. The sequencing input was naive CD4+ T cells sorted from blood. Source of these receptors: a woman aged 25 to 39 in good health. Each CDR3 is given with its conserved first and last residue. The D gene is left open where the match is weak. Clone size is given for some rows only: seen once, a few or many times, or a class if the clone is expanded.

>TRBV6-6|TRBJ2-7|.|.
CASSYSTAVNSYEQYF
TGTGCCAGCAGTTACTCGACAGCGGTTAACTCCTACGAGCAGTACTTC
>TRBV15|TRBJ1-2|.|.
CATSRDSEGYTF
TGTGCCACCAGCAGAGACAGTGAAGGCTACACCTTC
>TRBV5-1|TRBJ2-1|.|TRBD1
CASSKDRFAEQFF
TGCGCCAGCAGCAAGGACAGGTTTGCTGAGCAGTTCTTC
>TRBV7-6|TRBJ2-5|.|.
CASSSNRVIQETQYF
TGTGCCAGCAGCTCGAATAGGGTGATACAAGAGACCCAGTACTTC
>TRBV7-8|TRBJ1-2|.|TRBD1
CASSPQGGINYGYTF
TGTGCCAGCAGCCCTCAGGGGGGGATCAACTATGGCTACACCTTC
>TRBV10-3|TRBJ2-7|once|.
CAIQGFDYEQYF
TGTGCCATCCAGGGTTTTGACTACGAGCAGTACTTC
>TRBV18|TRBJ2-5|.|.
CASSQSEQETQYF
TGTGCCAGCTCACAGTCAGAGCAAGAGACCCAGTACTTC
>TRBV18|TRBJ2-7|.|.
CASSPEGKRHHEQYF
TGTGCCAGCTCACCAGAAGGGAAGCGGCACCACGAGCAGTACTTC
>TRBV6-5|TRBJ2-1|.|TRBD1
CASRPGQGANEQFF
TGTGCCAGCAGACCGGGACAGGGGGCTAATGAGCAGTTCTTC
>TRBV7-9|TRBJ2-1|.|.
CASRSFVSSYNEQFF
TGTGCCAGCAGGTCTTTCGTAAGCTCCTACAATGAGCAGTTCTTC
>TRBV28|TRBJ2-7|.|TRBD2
CASSPSGTRIYEQYF
TGTGCCAGCAGCCCCTCCGGGACTAGGATCTACGAGCAGTACTTC
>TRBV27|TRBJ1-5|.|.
CASSSKGGNQPQHF
TGTGCCAGCAGTTCCAAGGGGGGCAATCAGCCCCAGCATTTT
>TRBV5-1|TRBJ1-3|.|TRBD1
CASSLSGTGFPGNTIYF
TGCGCCAGCAGCCTGTCCGGGACAGGGTTTCCTGGAAACACCATATATTTT
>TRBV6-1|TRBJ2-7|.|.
CASSTGRFYEQYF
TGTGCCAGCAGCACGGGACGGTTCTACGAGCAGTACTTC
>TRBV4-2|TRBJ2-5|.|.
CASSQGGRGETQYF
TGTGCCAGCAGCCAAGGGGGGAGAGGGGAGACCCAGTACTTC
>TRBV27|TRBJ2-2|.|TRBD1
CASGRDRETGELFF
TGTGCCAGCGGGAGGGACAGGGAGACCGGGGAGCTGTTTTTT
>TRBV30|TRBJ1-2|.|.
CAWSLIRLNYGYTF
TGTGCCTGGAGTTTGATCAGGCTGAACTATGGCTACACCTTC
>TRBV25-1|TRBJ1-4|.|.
CASSDRKGRSEKLFF
TGTGCCAGCAGTGATCGAAAGGGTAGGAGTGAAAAACTGTTTTTT
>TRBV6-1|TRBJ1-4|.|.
CAISGASNEKLFF
TGTGCCATCTCAGGAGCTTCTAATGAAAAACTGTTTTTT
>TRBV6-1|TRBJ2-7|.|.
CASRVRSYEQYF
TGTGCGAGCCGGGTGAGGTCCTACGAGCAGTACTTC
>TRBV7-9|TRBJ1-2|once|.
CASSLWGGRDYGGYTF
TGTGCCAGCAGCTTATGGGGCGGACGGGACTATGGCGGCTACACCTTC
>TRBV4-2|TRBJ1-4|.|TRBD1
CASSGRDREEKLFF
TGTGCCAGCAGTGGCCGGGACAGGGAGGAAAAACTGTTTTTT
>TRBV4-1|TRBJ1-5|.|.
CASSQGGNGHQPQHF
TGCGCCAGCAGCCAAGGGGGCAACGGCCACCAGCCCCAGCATTTT
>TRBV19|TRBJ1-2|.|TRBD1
CASRNRGLGNGYTF
TGTGCCAGTAGAAACAGGGGGCTGGGAAATGGCTACACCTTC
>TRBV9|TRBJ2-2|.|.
CASSVETGARGELFF
TGTGCCAGCAGCGTAGAAACGGGGGCTCGTGGGGAGCTGTTTTTT
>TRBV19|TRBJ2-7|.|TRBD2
CASSRRTSGKVYEQYF
TGTGCCAGTAGTCGCCGGACTAGCGGGAAGGTATACGAGCAGTACTTC
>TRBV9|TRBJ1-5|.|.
CASSVGVGSGQPQHF
TGTGCCAGCAGCGTAGGGGTGGGCTCGGGTCAGCCCCAGCATTTT
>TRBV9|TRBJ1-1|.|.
CASSPREGNTEAFF
TGTGCCAGCAGCCCCCGAGAGGGAAACACTGAAGCTTTCTTT
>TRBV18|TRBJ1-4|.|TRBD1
CASSRTGTGHEKLFF
TGTGCCAGCTCACGAACGGGGACAGGGCACGAAAAACTGTTTTTT
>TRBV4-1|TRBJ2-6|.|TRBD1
CASSQSPGGFSGANVLTF
TGCGCCAGCAGCCAATCACCAGGGGGCTTCTCTGGGGCCAACGTCCTGACTTTC
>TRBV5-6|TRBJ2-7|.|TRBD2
CASSYRTSGRRSYEQYF
TGTGCCAGCAGTTACCGGACTAGCGGGAGACGGTCCTACGAGCAGTACTTC
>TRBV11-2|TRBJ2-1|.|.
CASSFQGNEQFF
TGTGCCAGCAGCTTTCAGGGGAATGAGCAGTTCTTC
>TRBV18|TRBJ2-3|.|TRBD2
CASSQGLAGAETDTQYF
TGTGCCAGCTCACAGGGACTAGCGGGAGCGGAGACAGATACGCAGTATTTT
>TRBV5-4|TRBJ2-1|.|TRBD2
CASSLAALAGYEQFF
TGTGCCAGCAGCTTGGCGGCGCTAGCGGGCTATGAGCAGTTCTTC
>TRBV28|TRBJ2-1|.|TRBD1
CASRTGGAMDNEQFF
TGTGCCAGCAGGACAGGGGGCGCGATGGACAATGAGCAGTTCTTC
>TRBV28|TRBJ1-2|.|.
CASSSDGFNYGYTF
TGTGCCAGCAGTTCTGACGGCTTTAACTATGGCTACACCTTC
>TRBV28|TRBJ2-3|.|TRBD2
CASSLFRTSGITDTQYF
TGTGCCAGCAGTTTATTTAGGACTAGCGGGATCACAGATACGCAGTATTTT
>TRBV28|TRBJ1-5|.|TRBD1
CASTTGVGNQPQHF
TGTGCCAGCACCACAGGGGTGGGCAATCAGCCCCAGCATTTT
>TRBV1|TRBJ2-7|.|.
CTSSRFPRYEQYF
TGCACCAGCAGCCGCTTCCCCCGCTACGAGCAGTACTTC
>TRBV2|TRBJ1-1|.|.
CASSVTAFPLGVGTEAFF
TGTGCCAGCAGCGTTACGGCGTTTCCTTTAGGGGTAGGCACTGAAGCTTTCTTT
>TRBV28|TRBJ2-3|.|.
CASGWTVSTDTQYF
TGTGCCAGCGGGTGGACAGTTAGCACAGATACGCAGTATTTT
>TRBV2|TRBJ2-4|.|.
CASSEDEALAKNIQYF
TGTGCCAGCAGTGAAGACGAGGCACTGGCCAAAAACATTCAGTACTTC
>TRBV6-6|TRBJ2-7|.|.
CASRSHSGSEQYF
TGTGCCAGCAGATCCCACTCGGGATCCGAGCAGTACTTC
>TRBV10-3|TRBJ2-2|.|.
CAISELSSGEYTGELFF
TGTGCCATCAGTGAGTTAAGTTCAGGAGAGTACACCGGGGAGCTGTTTTTT
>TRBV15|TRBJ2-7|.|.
CATSRDKGLAYEQYF
TGTGCCACCAGCAGAGATAAAGGTCTCGCCTACGAGCAGTACTTC
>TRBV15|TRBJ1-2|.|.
CATSTPSTGFYGYTF
TGTGCCACCAGCACTCCATCGACGGGATTCTATGGCTACACCTTC
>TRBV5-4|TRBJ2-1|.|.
CASSPAGMDEQFF
TGTGCCAGCAGCCCCGCTGGGATGGATGAGCAGTTCTTC
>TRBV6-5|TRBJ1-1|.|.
CASNPGWSTEAFF
TGTGCCAGCAACCCAGGGTGGAGCACTGAAGCTTTCTTT
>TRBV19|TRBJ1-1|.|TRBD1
CASSARDRTNTEAFF
TGTGCCAGTAGTGCCCGGGACAGGACGAACACTGAAGCTTTCTTT
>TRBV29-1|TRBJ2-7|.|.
CSGSGVGGYEQYF
TGCAGCGGCAGCGGAGTAGGGGGATACGAGCAGTACTTC
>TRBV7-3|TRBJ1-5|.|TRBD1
CASSSKEGASNQPQHF
TGTGCCAGCAGCTCAAAGGAGGGGGCGTCCAATCAGCCCCAGCATTTT
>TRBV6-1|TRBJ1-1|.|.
CASSVLKDTEAFF
TGTGCCAGCAGTGTCTTGAAAGACACTGAAGCTTTCTTT
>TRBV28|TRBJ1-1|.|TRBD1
CASSFPHGTGGFTEAFF
TGTGCCAGCAGCTTCCCCCACGGGACAGGGGGCTTCACTGAAGCTTTCTTT
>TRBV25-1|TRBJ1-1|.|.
CASSDGTPNTEAFF
TGTGCCAGCAGTGACGGGACACCGAACACTGAAGCTTTCTTT
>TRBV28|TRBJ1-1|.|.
CASRTPLNTEAFF
TGTGCCAGCAGGACGCCATTGAACACTGAAGCTTTCTTT
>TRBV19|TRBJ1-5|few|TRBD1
CAGSQGARDQPQHF
TGTGCCGGATCACAGGGGGCGAGGGATCAGCCCCAGCATTTT
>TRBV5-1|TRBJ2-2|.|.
CASSFSKNTGELFF
TGCGCCAGCAGCTTCTCCAAGAACACCGGGGAGCTGTTTTTT